This TCR beta chain came from a study of cytomegalovirus exposure and HLA in healthy donors. The PCR made use of 60 Vbeta and 13 Jbeta primers. Using immunoSEQ multiplex PCR, the repertoire was profiled, and TCRdb retains in-frame clones only, with some absent. The sample lists over 120,000 clones; approximately 82% were seen once. V was clipped by 3 bases and J by 4 bases, with 7 bases between them. This CDR3 is 12 amino acids long. Per germline, CDR1 KGHSH and CDR2 LQKENI. V usage is TRBV18 and J usage is TRBJ2-7; TRBD1 might be the D (5 bases). The clonotype was recovered from a woman between 55 and 75 years old in good health and CMV-seropositive. Sequencing was done on a sample of PBMCs. The CDR3 sequence: CASSPDRYEQYF. The CDR3 region has the DNA TGTGCCAGCTCACCCGACAGATACGAGCAGTACTTC.